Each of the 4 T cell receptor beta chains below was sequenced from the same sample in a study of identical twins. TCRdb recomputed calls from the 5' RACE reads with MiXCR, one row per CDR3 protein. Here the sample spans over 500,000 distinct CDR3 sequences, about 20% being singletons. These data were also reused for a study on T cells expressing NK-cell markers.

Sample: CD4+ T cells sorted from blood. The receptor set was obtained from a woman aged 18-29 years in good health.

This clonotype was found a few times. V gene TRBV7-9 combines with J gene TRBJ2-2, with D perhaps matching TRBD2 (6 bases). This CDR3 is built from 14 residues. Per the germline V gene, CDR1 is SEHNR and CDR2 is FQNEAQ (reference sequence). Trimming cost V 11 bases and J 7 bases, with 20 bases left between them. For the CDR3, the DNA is TGTGCCGGCTTGGGGGAGGATTACATCGGGGAGCTGTTTTTT. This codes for CAGLGEDYIGELFF. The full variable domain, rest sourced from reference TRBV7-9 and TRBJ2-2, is DTGVSQNPRHKITKRGQNVTFRCDPISEHNRLYWYRQTLGQGPEFLTYFQNEAQLEKSRLLSDRFSAERPKGSFSTLEIQRTEQGDSAMYLCAGLGEDYIGELFFGEGSRLTVL.

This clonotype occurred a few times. The CDR3 DNA reads as TGTGCCAGCAGCCAAGACGCAGGACCTAGCACAGATACGCAGTATTTT. Its protein product is CASSQDAGPSTDTQYF. The chain links TRBV4-2 to TRBJ2-3; D unclear. CDR3 length: 16 amino acids. Trimming took off 0 bases at V and 0 bases at J, with 10 bases between the two ends. Looked up from germline, CDR1 is LGHNA and CDR2 is YNFKEQ.

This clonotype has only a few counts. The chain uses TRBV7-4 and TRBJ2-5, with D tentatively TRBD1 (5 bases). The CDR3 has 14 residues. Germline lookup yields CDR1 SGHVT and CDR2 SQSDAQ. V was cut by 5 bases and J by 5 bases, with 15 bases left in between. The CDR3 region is CASSPADTGETQYF. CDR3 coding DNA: TGTGCCAGCAGCCCCGCGGACACCGGGGAGACCCAGTACTTC.

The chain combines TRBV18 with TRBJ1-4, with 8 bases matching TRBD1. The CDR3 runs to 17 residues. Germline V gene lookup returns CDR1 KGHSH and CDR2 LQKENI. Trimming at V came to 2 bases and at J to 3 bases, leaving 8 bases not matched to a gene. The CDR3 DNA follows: TGTGCCAGCTCACCAGGACAGGGAAAATATCCTAATGAAAAACTGTTTTTT. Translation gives CASSPGQGKYPNEKLFF.